This is a list of T cell receptor beta chains from one sample in a study of shared clonotypes between healthy human individuals. Method: immunoSEQ multiplex PCR; TCRdb's copy keeps in-frame clones and lacks some. The sample yields about 1 million clones, around four fifths seen once. Input material: memory CD4+ T cells sorted from blood. The receptors come from a young man in good health. Each CDR3 is given with its conserved first and last residue. A D gene is named only where the DNA matches it firmly. Clone size is stated in some rows and not others, as once, few, many or a class when expanded.

>TRBD2|once|TRBJ2-2|TRBV5-1
CASSSIAGENTGELFF
TGCGCCAGCAGCTCCATAGCGGGGGAGAACACCGGGGAGCTGTTTTTT
>NA|NA|TRBJ2-5|TRBV15
CATSRDKSGSETQYF
TGTGCCACCAGCAGAGATAAATCAGGCTCAGAGACCCAGTACTTC
>NA|NA|TRBJ2-3|TRBV6-1
CASSERARSSTDTQYF
TGTGCCAGCAGTGAAAGGGCCAGGTCTAGCACAGATACGCAGTATTTT
>TRBD2|NA|TRBJ2-4|TRBV9
CASSAGTSGSIIQYF
TGTGCCAGCAGCGCCGGGACTAGCGGGAGTATCATTCAGTACTTC
>TRBD1|NA|TRBJ2-7|TRBV30
CAWRGQGISSYEQYF
TGTGCCTGGAGGGGACAGGGTATTAGCTCCTACGAGCAGTACTTC
>TRBD1|NA|TRBJ2-1|TRBV27
CASSLAGTGGSSYNEQFF
TGTGCCAGCAGTTTAGCCGGGACAGGAGGGAGCTCCTACAATGAGCAGTTCTTC
>NA|NA|TRBJ2-5|TRBV7-9
CASSLGQAAGTQYF
TGTGCCAGCAGCTTAGGACAGGCAGCGGGGACCCAGTACTTC
>TRBD1|once|TRBJ1-6|TRBV2
CASHRGALGNSPLHF
TGTGCCAGTCACAGGGGGGCCCTAGGAAATTCACCCCTCCACTTT
>NA|NA|TRBJ1-2|TRBV28
CATLAPEGMRSYTF
TGTGCCACCCTAGCCCCGGAAGGGATGCGGAGCTACACCTTC
>NA|NA|TRBJ2-2|TRBV7-6
CASSHIGGELFF
TGTGCCAGCAGCCACATAGGCGGGGAGCTGTTTTTT
>NA|few|TRBJ2-7|TRBV7-2
CASSTGSGTTYEQYF
TGTGCCAGCAGCACGGGGTCAGGAACCACCTACGAGCAGTACTTC
>NA|NA|TRBJ2-7|TRBV18
CASSPRERTGEQYF
TGTGCCAGCTCACCACGAGAGAGGACGGGGGAGCAGTACTTC
>NA|NA|TRBJ2-1|TRBV4-1
CASSQATQSLGNEQFF
TGCGCCAGCAGCCAAGCCACTCAGAGCCTGGGCAATGAGCAGTTCTTC
>TRBD2|NA|TRBJ2-7|TRBV18
CASSSLAGGPYEQYF
TGTGCCAGCTCATCTTTAGCGGGAGGGCCCTACGAGCAGTACTTC
>TRBD2|NA|TRBJ2-1|TRBV4-3
CASSRPGLGNEQFF
TGCGCCAGCAGCCGACCGGGACTAGGTAATGAGCAGTTCTTC
>NA|NA|TRBJ1-1|TRBV28
CASSLLGTEAFF
TGTGCCAGCAGTTTATTAGGCACTGAAGCTTTCTTT
>NA|NA|TRBJ1-4|TRBV2
CASSESGRKLFF
TGTGCCAGCAGTGAATCCGGTAGAAAACTGTTTTTT
>TRBD1|NA|TRBJ1-6|TRBV7-2
CASSFTQGVRSYNSPLHF
TGTGCCAGCAGCTTTACTCAGGGGGTGCGCTCCTATAATTCACCCCTCCACTTT
>TRBD2|NA|TRBJ2-2|TRBV6-1
CASSEATSGVNTGELFF
TGTGCCAGCAGTGAAGCCACTAGCGGGGTGAACACCGGGGAGCTGTTTTTT
>TRBD1|NA|TRBJ2-2|TRBV27
CASSFRDRPTGELFF
TGTGCCAGCAGTTTCAGGGACAGGCCGACCGGGGAGCTGTTTTTT
>TRBD1|NA|TRBJ2-2|TRBV27
CASSRDRVNLNTGELFF
TGTGCCAGCAGCCGGGACAGGGTAAACCTGAACACCGGGGAGCTGTTTTTT
>NA|NA|TRBJ1-1|TRBV18
CASSSQGMNTEAFF
TGTGCCAGCTCATCTCAGGGGATGAACACTGAAGCTTTCTTT
>TRBD1|NA|TRBJ2-3|TRBV5-1
CASSSGQPFTDTQYF
TGCGCCAGCAGCTCGGGACAGCCCTTCACAGATACGCAGTATTTT
>NA|NA|TRBJ1-3|TRBV2
CASSHEVSGNTIYF
TGTGCCAGCAGCCATGAGGTTTCTGGAAACACCATATATTTT
>NA|NA|TRBJ1-2|TRBV9
CASSSRNPVYGYTF
TGTGCCAGCAGTTCCAGAAATCCCGTCTATGGCTACACCTTC
>TRBD2|NA|TRBJ2-3|TRBV2
CASRGTSGGTDTQYF
TGTGCCAGCAGGGGGACTAGCGGGGGCACGGATACGCAGTATTTT
>TRBD1|few|TRBJ2-5|TRBV10-3
CAISEGQADQETQYF
TGTGCCATCAGTGAAGGACAGGCGGACCAAGAGACCCAGTACTTC
>NA|NA|TRBJ1-4|TRBV6-1
CASSRQLRGEKLFF
TGTGCCAGCAGTAGACAGCTGAGAGGAGAAAAACTGTTTTTT
>NA|NA|TRBJ1-2|TRBV7-8
CASSYDGGRGYTF
TGTGCCAGCAGCTACGACGGGGGGCGCGGCTACACCTTC
>TRBD1|NA|TRBJ1-2|TRBV9
CASSVEPGQGSVGYGYTF
TGTGCCAGCAGCGTAGAACCGGGACAGGGGTCGGTTGGGTATGGCTACACCTTC
>NA|NA|TRBJ2-1|TRBV12-5
CASGLGNTNEQFF
TGTGCTAGTGGTTTGGGGAACACCAATGAGCAGTTCTTC
>NA|few|TRBJ1-1|TRBV18
CASSPDTGSRMNTEAFF
TGTGCCAGCTCACCCGATACAGGGAGTAGGATGAACACTGAAGCTTTCTTT
>NA|NA|TRBJ2-3|TRBV7-9
CASERLNPRDTQYF
TGTGCCAGCGAGAGACTAAATCCGCGAGATACGCAGTATTTT
>NA|few|TRBJ2-1|TRBV18
CASSLAAGSEQFF
TGTGCCAGCTCACTCGCAGCGGGTAGTGAGCAGTTCTTC
>TRBD2|few|TRBJ2-3|TRBV5-4
CASSLGLAGGQDTQYF
TGTGCCAGCAGCTTGGGACTAGCGGGGGGGCAAGATACGCAGTATTTT
>NA|NA|TRBJ2-2|TRBV19
CASSIDVFSTGELFF
TGTGCCAGTAGTATCGACGTCTTCAGCACCGGGGAGCTGTTTTTT
>NA|NA|TRBJ2-7|TRBV6-5
CASSPGVYEQYF
TGTGCCAGCAGTCCCGGGGTCTACGAGCAGTACTTC
>NA|NA|TRBJ1-2|TRBV28
CASRSPGGDLFYGYTF
TGTGCCAGCAGATCACCGGGCGGGGACCTGTTCTATGGCTACACCTTC
>NA|NA|TRBJ2-1|TRBV15
CATSRDLLGEQFF
TGTGCCACCAGCAGAGATTTATTAGGGGAGCAGTTCTTC
>TRBD1|NA|TRBJ1-1|TRBV9
CASSELDRDEAFF
TGTGCCAGCAGTGAACTGGACAGGGACGAAGCTTTCTTT
>NA|NA|TRBJ2-1|TRBV2
CAGGVRNEQFF
TGTGCCGGTGGAGTTAGGAATGAGCAGTTCTTC
>NA|many|TRBJ2-2|TRBV11-1
CASSHWGTGELFF
TGTGCCAGCAGCCACTGGGGAACCGGGGAGCTGTTTTTT
>NA|NA|TRBJ2-7|TRBV6-5
CASSYGVGPAYEQYF
TGTGCCAGCAGTTACGGCGTGGGACCGGCCTACGAGCAGTACTTC
>TRBD1|NA|TRBJ2-2|TRBV5-1
CASSLHGTDITGELFF
TGCGCCAGCAGCCTGCACGGGACAGACATCACCGGGGAGCTGTTTTTT
>NA|NA|TRBJ2-7|TRBV27
CASSLPTGQGLGSYEQYF
TGTGCCAGCAGTTTACCCACGGGGCAGGGCTTAGGCTCCTACGAGCAGTACTTC
>TRBD1|NA|TRBJ1-2|TRBV7-9
CASSFATGHYGYTF
TGTGCCAGCAGCTTTGCGACAGGGCACTATGGCTACACCTTC
>NA|NA|TRBJ2-7|TRBV18
CASSPPSRGTWEQYF
TGTGCCAGCTCACCACCCAGCAGGGGAACTTGGGAGCAGTACTTC
>NA|NA|TRBJ2-3|TRBV5-4
CASSLYHGLSTDTQYF
TGTGCCAGCAGCTTATATCACGGACTTAGCACAGATACGCAGTATTTT
>TRBD1|NA|TRBJ2-7|TRBV10-3
CAISSDRVGQYF
TGTGCCATCAGCAGTGACAGGGTAGGGCAGTACTTC
>TRBD1|NA|TRBJ1-1|TRBV19
CASSPQQGVGTEAFF
TGTGCCAGTAGTCCCCAACAGGGGGTCGGGACTGAAGCTTTCTTT
>NA|NA|TRBJ2-7|TRBV27
CASGGLGGSYEQYF
TGTGCCAGCGGGGGATTAGGGGGCTCCTACGAGCAGTACTTC
>NA|NA|TRBJ2-7|TRBV29-1
CSVGRGDGYYEQYF
TGCAGCGTTGGAAGAGGGGACGGATACTACGAGCAGTACTTC
>NA|NA|TRBJ1-2|TRBV25-1
CASSPPGGGENGYTF
TGTGCCAGCAGTCCACCCGGGGGGGGCGAGAATGGCTACACCTTC
>NA|few|TRBJ1-2|TRBV4-1
CASSQETATVYGYTF
TGCGCCAGCAGCCAAGAGACCGCAACAGTCTATGGCTACACCTTC
>TRBD1|once|TRBJ1-6|TRBV6-6
CASHGQGGYSPLHF
TGTGCCAGCCACGGGCAGGGGGGATATTCACCCCTCCACTTT